Listed below are T cell receptor beta chains from one sample, sequenced in a study of naive and memory T cell subsets. Using its own MiXCR run on the UMI-ligation and nested PCR reads, TCRdb lists one record per CDR3 protein. Among 120,000 to 150,000 distinct CDR3 sequences, about 18% were seen once, and the ten largest hold approximately 0.13%. The specimen sequenced was naive CD4+ T cells from blood. These receptors were obtained from a human donor in good health. Both conserved end residues are part of each CDR3. The D gene is left open where the match is weak. Clone sizes are given selectively: once, few, many, or a class where the clone is expanded.

>TRBV7-9|TRBJ1-1|.|.
TGTGCCAGCAGCCACCTGTCGGGCAGGGAAACTGAAGCTTTCTTT
CASSHLSGRETEAFF
>TRBV5-4|TRBJ2-3|.|.
TGTGCCAGCAGCCCAGGGGGAGGTACAGATACGCAGTATTTT
CASSPGGGTDTQYF
>TRBV20-1|TRBJ2-5|TRBD2|few
TGCAGTGCGCGGACTAGCGAAGAGACCCAGTACTTC
CSARTSEETQYF
>TRBV4-1|TRBJ1-5|.|.
TGCGCCAGCAGCCAACAGGGAAGTAAGCAGCCCCAGCATTTT
CASSQQGSKQPQHF
>TRBV5-5|TRBJ2-7|.|few
TGTGCCAGCAGCTTGGCGCAGGGTACCTACGAGCAGTACTTC
CASSLAQGTYEQYF
>TRBV5-4|TRBJ2-1|TRBD2|.
TGTGCCAGCAGCTTGGGACCAAGCGGGAGGGCCTACAATGAGCAGTTCTTC
CASSLGPSGRAYNEQFF
>TRBV20-1|TRBJ2-2|TRBD2|few
TGCAGTGCTACCAGACTAGCGCGCACCGGGGAGCTGTTTTTT
CSATRLARTGELFF
>TRBV7-6|TRBJ2-2|.|few
TGTGCCAGCAGCACCCAACGGATACAGGGCACCGGGGAGCTGTTTTTT
CASSTQRIQGTGELFF
>TRBV4-1|TRBJ2-2|TRBD2|.
TGCGCCAGCAGCCCGCAGCGGGGGGGAAACACCGGGGAGCTGTTTTTT
CASSPQRGGNTGELFF
>TRBV5-4|TRBJ2-3|TRBD2|few
TGTGCCAGCAGCTTACCCGGGATGCGGGGAGGGACAGATACGCAGTATTTT
CASSLPGMRGGTDTQYF
>TRBV12-3/TRBV12-4|TRBJ2-7|.|few
TGTGCCAGCAGTTTTCGACAGGATGTGAGGCAGTACTTC
CASSFRQDVRQYF
>TRBV6-2/TRBV6-3|TRBJ1-5|.|.
TGTGCCAGCAGTTACTCGATGGTAGACCAGCCCCAGCATTTT
CASSYSMVDQPQHF
>TRBV20-1|TRBJ2-3|.|few
TGCAGTACCATGGGCCGAGGCACAGATACGCAGTATTTT
CSTMGRGTDTQYF
>TRBV27|TRBJ2-6|.|.
TGTGCCAGCAGTTATACGGTCTCTGGGGCCAACGTCCTGACTTTC
CASSYTVSGANVLTF
>TRBV18|TRBJ1-1|.|.
TGTGCCAGCTCGACAGGTAACACTGAAGCTTTCTTT
CASSTGNTEAFF
>TRBV10-3|TRBJ2-7|TRBD1|many
TGTGCCATCAGCAAGGACAGGGGCCCCCACGAGCAGTACTTC
CAISKDRGPHEQYF
>TRBV7-3|TRBJ1-6|.|few
TGTGCCAGCAGCTTAAACGGCATCATTAATTCACCCCTCCACTTT
CASSLNGIINSPLHF
>TRBV28|TRBJ2-7|TRBD2|.
TGTGCCAGCAGTACGGGACTAGCGGGAGAGTACGAGCAGTACTTC
CASSTGLAGEYEQYF
>TRBV18|TRBJ2-5|.|few
TGTGCCAGCTCACCACCGGGACCGACAAGCAAAGAGACCCAGTACTTC
CASSPPGPTSKETQYF
>TRBV2|TRBJ2-3|.|many
TGTGCCAGCCGACCGACTAGTCCGGGTACGCAGTATTTT
CASRPTSPGTQYF
>TRBV4-2|TRBJ2-7|.|many
TGTGCCAGCAGCCAAGAAGATATACAGCCCCTTGGCGAGCAGTACTTC
CASSQEDIQPLGEQYF
>TRBV2|TRBJ2-7|TRBD1|many
TGTGCCAGCACCCCCCCGGGACAGAACGAGCAGTACTTC
CASTPPGQNEQYF
>TRBV19|TRBJ2-2|.|.
TGTGCCAGTAGTATAGTGGCAAGATCCACCGGGGAGCTGTTTTTT
CASSIVARSTGELFF
>TRBV6-1|TRBJ1-3|.|.
TGTGCCAGCAGCGTCTCTGGAAACACCATATATTTT
CASSVSGNTIYF
>TRBV6-5|TRBJ2-7|TRBD2|.
TGTGCCAGCAGCCCGATGGGGTCTAGCGGCGGGCACGAGCAGTACTTC
CASSPMGSSGGHEQYF
>TRBV11-2|TRBJ1-1|.|few
TGTGCCAGCAGCTTAGTGGGGGGAGGCACTGAAGCTTTCTTT
CASSLVGGGTEAFF
>TRBV5-1|TRBJ1-4|.|.
TGCGCCAGCAGCTTGGCCTTTGAGGGGGGCCATGAAAAACTGTTTTTT
CASSLAFEGGHEKLFF
>TRBV5-1|TRBJ2-1|TRBD1|.
TGCGCCAGCAGCTTGGGACAGGGGGCGCGGGGTGAGCAGTTCTTC
CASSLGQGARGEQFF
>TRBV11-2|TRBJ2-1|TRBD2|few
TGTGCCAGCAGCATAAGCGGGGACTCCTACAATGAGCAGTTCTTC
CASSISGDSYNEQFF
>TRBV10-3|TRBJ2-1|TRBD2|.
TGTGCCATCAGTACGCGGGAGGGCACCTACAATGAGCAGTTCTTC
CAISTREGTYNEQFF
>TRBV9|TRBJ2-1|.|.
TGTGCCAGCAGCGTAGGCGAGACTAGAGTAAAAGGTGGGCAGTTCTTC
CASSVGETRVKGGQFF
>TRBV18|TRBJ1-3|.|.
TGTGCCAGCTCATCAGACAGCTCTGGAAACACCATATATTTT
CASSSDSSGNTIYF
>TRBV5-1|TRBJ2-5|TRBD2|few
TGCGCCAGCAGCGCGACTAGCGGACCCCAAGAGACCCAGTACTTC
CASSATSGPQETQYF
>TRBV6-6|TRBJ1-1|.|few
TGTGCCAGCACACCCTCCCTCGCCCGAGGGGCGGCTGAAGCTTTCTTT
CASTPSLARGAAEAFF
>TRBV10-3|TRBJ2-5|.|few
TGTGCCATCAGCGACATAGAAGAGACCCAGTACTTC
CAISDIEETQYF
>TRBV9|TRBJ1-1|TRBD1|.
TGTGCCAGCAGCCTAAGGACAGGGGGCACTGAAGCTTTCTTT
CASSLRTGGTEAFF
>TRBV30|TRBJ1-6|.|.
TGTGCCTGGACCGCGGGACCGAGCGTAGGGTCACCCCTCCACTTT
CAWTAGPSVGSPLHF
>TRBV20-1|TRBJ2-2|.|.
TGCAGTGCCATCAAGAGACAGAATGCGAACACCGGGGAGCTGTTTTTT
CSAIKRQNANTGELFF
>TRBV20-1|TRBJ2-3|.|few
TGCAGTGCTGGTTCTTCAGGAGATACGCAGTATTTT
CSAGSSGDTQYF
>TRBV29-1|TRBJ2-3|TRBD1|.
TGCAGCGTTGAATTAATTCTGGGACAGGGGGCGTCGAATGCAGATACGCAGTATTTT
CSVELILGQGASNADTQYF
>TRBV4-1|TRBJ1-3|.|.
TGCGCCAGCAGCCAAGGGACTGGGCTTGGAAACACCATATATTTT
CASSQGTGLGNTIYF
>TRBV5-1|TRBJ1-5|.|.
TGCGCCAGCAGCTTGGAAGGGAATGGCAATCAGCCCCAGCATTTT
CASSLEGNGNQPQHF
>TRBV19|TRBJ2-5|.|.
TGTGCCAGTAGTAGCCCGTCCCGGCGAGAGACCCAGTACTTC
CASSSPSRRETQYF